A selection of T cell receptor beta chains follows, all from one sample in a study of control samples from healthy donors and cancer patients. Profiled with immunoSEQ multiplex PCR; TCRdb holds only in-frame clones, not every one. Found here are around 94,000 clones, about 90% of them singletons; the top ten hold 2% to 2.5%. The sample consisted of blood. The receptors shown here come from a woman under 30 in good health. CDR3s include the opening cysteine and the closing phenylalanine or tryptophan. A D gene is named only where the DNA matches it firmly. Not every row has a clone size; where given, it reads once, few, many or a size class.

TRBD2,TRBV18,14,.,TRBJ2-7,TGTGCCAGCTCACCTAGCGGGACGCCCAACGAGCAGTACTTC,CASSPSGTPNEQYF
.,TRBV19,16,.,TRBJ1-3,TGTGCCAGTAGTAGGGCGGGGGCGACCTCTGGAAACACCATATATTTT,CASSRAGATSGNTIYF
.,TRBV6-1,13,.,TRBJ1-2,TGTGCCAGCAGGGAAACAGCTAACTATGGCTACACCTTC,CASRETANYGYTF
.,TRBV7-9,13,.,TRBJ1-2,TGTGCCAGCAGCTTAACACACGGCTATGGCTACACCTTC,CASSLTHGYGYTF
TRBD1,TRBV2,18,.,TRBJ2-6,TGTGCCAGCAGTCCCCCCGGGACAGGGGTAGGTGGGGCCAACGTCCTGACTTTC,CASSPPGTGVGGANVLTF
TRBD1,TRBV27,13,.,TRBJ2-1,TGTGCCAGCACCAAGGACAGGCTCAATGAGCAGTTCTTC,CASTKDRLNEQFF
.,TRBV6-6,14,.,TRBJ1-3,TGTGCCAGCAGTTTGGGGGGGTCTGGAAACACCATATATTTT,CASSLGGSGNTIYF
.,TRBV2,14,.,TRBJ1-2,TGTGCCAGCAGTGAAGCGAGAGGGGTGGGAGGCTACACCTTC,CASSEARGVGGYTF
TRBD1,TRBV3-1/TRBV3-2,16,.,TRBJ2-5,TGTGCCAGCAGCCGAAGGACAGGGGGCGGTTGGGAGACCCAGTACTTC,CASSRRTGGGWETQYF
.,TRBV29-1,12,.,TRBJ2-1,TGCAGCGTTGACTGGGAGGGGGGAAAGCAGTTCTTC,CSVDWEGGKQFF
TRBD2,TRBV7-3,15,.,TRBJ2-1,TGTGCCAGCAGTCCAATAGCGGGAGCCTACAATGAGCAGTTCTTC,CASSPIAGAYNEQFF
.,TRBV7-8,14,few,TRBJ1-1,TGTGCCAGCAGCTTAGAGGTTATGAACACTGAAGCTTTCTTT,CASSLEVMNTEAFF
.,TRBV6-5,15,.,TRBJ1-4,TGTGCCAGCAGTCCCGTCCCAGCAGCTAATGAAAAACTGTTTTTT,CASSPVPAANEKLFF
TRBD2,TRBV10-1,16,.,TRBJ2-3,TGCGCCAGCAGTGAAAATAGCGGGCCTAGCACAGATACGCAGTATTTT,CASSENSGPSTDTQYF
.,TRBV5-1,14,.,TRBJ1-5,TGCGCCAGCAGCTTGGGGGCCGGGAATCAGCCCCAGCATTTT,CASSLGAGNQPQHF
TRBD1,TRBV7-9,15,once,TRBJ1-1,TGTGCCAGCAGCTTACCGGACAGGTCGAACACTGAAGCTTTCTTT,CASSLPDRSNTEAFF
.,TRBV4-3,14,.,TRBJ2-1,TGCGCCAGCAGCCAAGAGGCCTCTCTCAATGAGCAGTTCTTC,CASSQEASLNEQFF
.,TRBV19,14,.,TRBJ1-4,TGTGCCAGTAGTTTTACCAGGGGAGATGAAAAACTGTTTTTT,CASSFTRGDEKLFF
.,TRBV11-3,15,.,TRBJ1-1,TGTGCCAGCAGCTCCGCAGGGGCCGTCGACACTGAAGCTTTCTTT,CASSSAGAVDTEAFF
.,TRBV2,15,.,TRBJ2-3,TGTGCCAGCAGTGAGGGCGGGGGCCGCACAGATACGCAGTATTTT,CASSEGGGRTDTQYF
.,TRBV7-2,16,.,TRBJ1-3,TGTGCCAGCAGCCCCGGACAGTTGAGCTCTGGAAACACCATATATTTT,CASSPGQLSSGNTIYF
TRBD2,TRBV7-8,15,.,TRBJ2-1,TGTGCCAGCAAACGGACTAGCGGGAGACAGGATGAGCAGTTCTTC,CASKRTSGRQDEQFF
.,TRBV6-6,13,.,TRBJ1-3,TGTGCCAGCGAAGGAGACTCTGGAAACACCATATATTTT,CASEGDSGNTIYF
TRBD2,TRBV7-9,17,once,TRBJ2-5,TGTGCCAGCAGCTTGGGGCTAGCGGGAGCCTCGGGCCAGACCCAGTACTTC,CASSLGLAGASGQTQYF
.,TRBV6-1,15,.,TRBJ1-2,TGTGCCAGCAGTGATCTTTCAAGAAAGAACTATGGCTACACCTTC,CASSDLSRKNYGYTF
TRBD1,TRBV27,15,.,TRBJ1-6,TGTGCCAGCAGTATCGGGACAGTTTTATCGGCACCCCTCCACTTT,CASSIGTVLSAPLHF
.,TRBV29-1,12,once,TRBJ1-1,TGCAGCGTTGACAGGGAGGTCACTGAAGCTTTCTTT,CSVDREVTEAFF
.,TRBV3-1/TRBV3-2,14,.,TRBJ1-5,TGTGCCAGCAGCGCGACGAACAGGAATCAGCCCCAGCATTTT,CASSATNRNQPQHF
.,TRBV29-1,15,.,TRBJ2-3,TGCAGCGTTGAGGGGGCGGACGACCGGACAGATACGCAGTATTTT,CSVEGADDRTDTQYF
TRBD1,TRBV5-1,14,.,TRBJ1-1,TGCGCCAGCAGCTTCGACAGGGTGAACACTGAAGCTTTCTTT,CASSFDRVNTEAFF
.,TRBV5-1,14,.,TRBJ2-5,TGCGCCAGCAGCTCTGGACTGAACCAAGAGACCCAGTACTTC,CASSSGLNQETQYF
TRBD1,TRBV5-5,15,.,TRBJ1-3,TGTGCCAGCAGCCTCGGGACAGGGAGTGGAAACACCATATATTTT,CASSLGTGSGNTIYF
TRBD1,TRBV15,13,few,TRBJ1-5,TGTGCCACCCAACAGGGGGTCCATCAGCCCCAGCATTTT,CATQQGVHQPQHF
.,TRBV10-2,16,.,TRBJ2-1,TGCGCCAGCAGTGAGTCGAGAAGCGGCTCTGGCAATGAGCAGTTCTTC,CASSESRSGSGNEQFF
.,TRBV30,13,.,TRBJ1-5,TGTGCCTGGGGCCGAGCCCAGGGACGGCCCCAGCATTTT,CAWGRAQGRPQHF
.,TRBV7-8,12,.,TRBJ1-2,TGTGCCAGCAGCTTAGACGACTATGGCTACACCTTC,CASSLDDYGYTF
.,TRBV27,15,.,TRBJ2-1,TGTGCCAGCAGCCCGACCGGGTCGAAGCCCAATGAGCAGTTCTTC,CASSPTGSKPNEQFF
.,TRBV5-8,15,.,TRBJ2-3,TGTGCCAGCAGCTTGTTCGGCAGGGGCACAGATACGCAGTATTTT,CASSLFGRGTDTQYF
.,TRBV27,12,.,TRBJ2-5,TGTGCCAGCAGTTTTAGGGGAGAGACCCAGTACTTC,CASSFRGETQYF
TRBD1,TRBV19,15,.,TRBJ1-2,TGTGCCAGTAGTATAGATTGGCGACAGGGGTCACGCTACACCTTC,CASSIDWRQGSRYTF
.,TRBV28,14,.,TRBJ2-7,TGTGCCAGCAGCTGGGGGGAACCGCCTTACGAGCAGTACTTC,CASSWGEPPYEQYF
.,TRBV9,14,.,TRBJ2-2,TGTGCCAGCAGCGTAGCTCTATCGGCCGGGGAGCTGTTTTTT,CASSVALSAGELFF
.,TRBV6-2/TRBV6-3,14,.,TRBJ1-5,TGTGCCAGCAGTTGGTCAGGGGACAATCAGCCCCAGCACTTT,CASSWSGDNQPQHF
TRBD1,TRBV18,14,.,TRBJ1-2,TGTGCCAGCTCACCGGCCACTACAGGGGAAGGCTACACCTTC,CASSPATTGEGYTF
.,TRBV2,16,.,TRBJ1-1,TGTGCCAGCAGTGAAACCGCGGGAGCCCTGAACACTGAAGCTTTCTTT,CASSETAGALNTEAFF
.,TRBV27,16,.,TRBJ2-7,TGTGCCAGCAGTTTATCGGCAGGGGCCCCCAACTCCGAGCAGTACTTC,CASSLSAGAPNSEQYF
.,TRBV30,14,.,TRBJ1-2,TGTGCCTGGAGTGTACCAGCATCTAACTATGGCTACACCTTC,CAWSVPASNYGYTF
TRBD1,TRBV3-1/TRBV3-2,14,.,TRBJ1-6,TGTGCCAGCAGCCCGACAGGGGATAATTCACCCCTCCACTTT,CASSPTGDNSPLHF
.,TRBV5-6,13,.,TRBJ1-4,TGTGCCAGCAGCTTGGGTACGGGTGAAAAACTGTTTTTT,CASSLGTGEKLFF
.,TRBV6-5,13,.,TRBJ1-2,TGTGCCAGCGCCGAGGACAGAGTCTATGGCTACACCTTC,CASAEDRVYGYTF
TRBD2,TRBV6-4,15,.,TRBJ2-1,TGTGCCAGCAGTGTTCGGGCTAGCGGGGACGGTGAGCAGTTCTTC,CASSVRASGDGEQFF
.,TRBV19,12,once,TRBJ1-3,TGTGCCAGTAGTACCGGACAAAACACCATATATTTT,CASSTGQNTIYF
.,TRBV6-4,15,.,TRBJ2-5,TGTGCCAGCAGTGAGTCAGGGGGGGCCCAAGAGACCCAGTACTTC,CASSESGGAQETQYF
.,TRBV24-1,14,.,TRBJ1-1,TGTGCCACCAGTGACAGCCGTCGGGGCACTGAAGCTTTCTTT,CATSDSRRGTEAFF
.,TRBV3-1/TRBV3-2,13,.,TRBJ2-4,TGTGCCAGCAGCCAAGACACTGGAAACATTCAGTACTTC,CASSQDTGNIQYF
TRBD1,TRBV19,17,.,TRBJ2-2,TGTGCCAGTAGTATAGGTCCAGGACAGGAAATAACCGGGGAGCTGTTTTTT,CASSIGPGQEITGELFF
.,TRBV4-1,15,.,TRBJ1-2,TGCGCCAGCAGCCATCCCACGGGTTACAGCTATGGCTACACCTTC,CASSHPTGYSYGYTF
TRBD1,TRBV29-1,15,.,TRBJ2-1,TGCAGCGTCGTAAAGGGACAGGGCAGGCACAATGAGCAGTTCTTC,CSVVKGQGRHNEQFF
.,TRBV20-1,14,.,TRBJ1-4,TGCAGTGCTAGTGGTAGGACCAGATATGAAAAACTGTTTTTT,CSASGRTRYEKLFF
TRBD1,TRBV19,16,.,TRBJ1-3,TGTGCCAGTAGTGCCCGACAGGGGGCATCTGGAAACACCATATATTTT,CASSARQGASGNTIYF